What follows describes a single T cell receptor (beta chain). Distinct nucleotide sequences in the sample also encode this CDR3. V was shortened by 4 bases and J by 2 bases, with 12 bases between the two germline ends. The length of the CDR3 is 14 residues. Germline V gene sequence: CDR1 SGHRS, CDR2 YFSETQ. The table came from immunoSEQ multiplex PCR; TCRdb's copy has only in-frame clones and leaves some out. Of approximately 440,000 clones in the sample, roughly 90% were seen once. The sample is drawn from a study of blood T cell repertoires in COVID-19. This TCR was recovered from a woman between 18 and 29 years old who had recovered from COVID-19. The sequencing input was PBMCs or T cells enriched from blood (not recorded which). The V gene is TRBV5-1, the J gene TRBJ1-2; D uncertain. CDR3 sequence: CASSPTGLNYGYTF. The CDR3 DNA is TGCGCCAGCAGCCCAACCGGACTCAACTATGGCTACACCTTC.